A single sample gave rise to the 26 T cell receptor beta chains below, sequenced in a study of beta chain features in type 1 diabetes. Isolated RNA was reverse transcribed in full, so expressed TCRB transcripts were sequenced. The table came from immunoSEQ multiplex PCR; TCRdb's copy has only in-frame clones and leaves some out. This sample carries about 900,000 clones, roughly 17% of them seen once, and the ten largest clones take 0.023%. Sequencing used naive CD4+ T cells from blood. The source is a woman aged 18-29 years in good health.

The chain recombines TRBV9 with TRBJ1-2, with 8 bases aligning to TRBD1. The CDR3 has 12 residues. Germline loops: CDR1 SGDLS, CDR2 YYNGEE. V shed 5 bases, J shed 3 bases, and the junction held 0 bases outside the gene matches. The CDR3 region is CASRDRDYGYTF. The CDR3 nucleotides read TGTGCCAGCAGGGACAGGGACTATGGCTACACCTTC.

In this sample, this clone turned up once. The CDR3 DNA reads TGCAGCGTTGTCCTAGCGGGAGTGGGACCCTACGAGCAGTACTTC. This gives the protein CSVVLAGVGPYEQYF. This chain joins TRBV29-1 and TRBJ2-7, with TRBD2 matching over 10 bases. CDR1 is SQVTM and CDR2 is ANQGSEA in the germline V gene. V lost 4 bases and J lost 2; bases outside the gene matches: 8. This CDR3 spans 15 amino acids.

This clone was counted a few times. V is TRBV5-1 and J is TRBJ2-1, with D perhaps TRBD2 (6 bases). Germline V gives CDR1 SGHRS, CDR2 YFSETQ. This CDR3 has 15 residues. V shed 2 bases and J shed 3 bases, with 12 bases lying between them. Written as DNA, the CDR3 is TGCGCCAGCAGCTTCTCAGGGAGGAACTACAATGAGCAGTTCTTC. It codes for CASSFSGRNYNEQFF.

The chain joins TRBV19 to TRBJ2-2; weak D call: TRBD1 (5 bases). V was clipped by 3 bases and J by 4 bases, with 9 bases between them. This CDR3 comprises 14 residues. CDR1 LNHDA and CDR2 SQIVND come from the germline V gene (reference sequence). CDR3 sequence (DNA): TGTGCCAGTAGTATCGAAGGGGCCACCGGGGAGCTGTTTTTT. Amino acid sequence: CASSIEGATGELFF.

The V and J genes are TRBV6-5 and TRBJ2-7; a possible D gene is TRBD1 (6 bases). In germline, CDR1 is MNHEY, CDR2 SVGAGI. This CDR3 contains 14 residues. V lost 4 bases, J lost 3 bases, and 13 bases lay in between. CDR3 nucleotides: TGTGCCAGCAGTTTCCGGGACACCCACTACGAGCAGTACTTC. It translates to CASSFRDTHYEQYF.

Only a few counts were recorded for this clone. The V and J genes are TRBV7-9 and TRBJ2-2; D may be TRBD1 or TRBD2 (5 bases each). CDR1 SEHNR and CDR2 FQNEAQ come from the germline V gene (reference sequence). CDR3 length equals 19 residues. V was clipped by 4 bases and J by 0 bases, with 21 bases between them. CDR3 in amino acids: CASSSKGVLRAANTGELFF. In nucleotides, the CDR3 is TGTGCCAGCAGCTCTAAAGGGGTTCTGCGGGCCGCGAACACCGGGGAGCTGTTTTTT.

This chain links TRBV28 with TRBJ2-7; 8 bases map to TRBD1. The CDR3 length is 14 residues. V was pared by 5 bases and J by 2 bases, with 5 bases of the junction left unmatched. Germline V gives CDR1 MDHEN, CDR2 SYDVKM. In DNA form, the CDR3 reads TGTGCCAGCAGTACGGACAGGGTTCCCTACGAGCAGTACTTC. Translating it yields CASSTDRVPYEQYF.

V is TRBV19 and J is TRBJ1-2; TRBD1 matches 7 bases. The CDR3 covers 13 residues. V was pared by 6 bases and J by 5 bases, with 6 bases of the junction left unmatched. Germline values: CDR1 LNHDA, CDR2 SQIVND (reference sequence). In DNA, the CDR3 is TGTGCCAGTAGCGCGCAGGGGGATTATGGCTACACCTTC. This translates into CASSAQGDYGYTF.

The CDR3: CASSPDTIGAFF. The CDR3 DNA sequence: TGTGCCAGTAGCCCGGACACCATTGGAGCTTTCTTT. V and J are TRBV19 and TRBJ1-1; perhaps TRBD1 as D (5 bases). The length of the CDR3 is 12 residues. CDR1 and CDR2 (germline): LNHDA, SQIVND (reference sequence). Trimming pared 6 bases from V and 10 bases from J, leaving 15 bases between.

V gene TRBV7-2 combines with J gene TRBJ1-5, with 8 bases fitting TRBD1. Germline loops: CDR1 SGHTA, CDR2 FQGNSA. The junction had 3 bases not matched to a gene; V was cut back by 5 bases and J by 6 bases. CDR3 length: 13 residues. CDR3 nucleotide sequence: TGTGCCAGCAGCAGCACAGGGGGTCAGCCCCAGCATTTT. It translates to CASSSTGGQPQHF. Drawing the rest from reference TRBV7-2 and TRBJ1-5, the complete variable domain is GAGVSQSPSNKVTEKGKDVELRCDPISGHTALYWYRQSLGQGLEFLIYFQGNSAPDKSGLPSDRFSAERTGGSVSTLTIQRTQQEDSAVYLCASSSTGGQPQHFGDGTRLSIL.

V and J are TRBV7-2 and TRBJ1-2, with 7 bases aligning to TRBD1. The length of the CDR3 is 15 residues. V was pared by 5 bases and J by 0 bases, with 6 bases of the junction left unmatched. Germline CDR1 SGHTA, CDR2 FQGNSA. The CDR3 loop is CASSVQGQTNYGYTF. CDR3 in DNA: TGTGCCAGCAGCGTACAGGGGCAGACTAACTATGGCTACACCTTC.

This clone was observed a few times. The chain uses TRBV28 and TRBJ1-5, with D possibly being TRBD1 (5 bases). Trimming pared 7 bases from V and 4 bases from J, leaving 23 bases between. The CDR3 is made up of 17 amino acids. Germline-derived CDR1 and CDR2 are MDHEN and SYDVKM. CDR3 sequence: CASKTTFLGQKNQPQHF. The CDR3 nucleotides are TGTGCCAGCAAGACGACCTTTTTGGGGCAGAAAAATCAGCCCCAGCATTTT.

The V call is TRBV11-2, the J call TRBJ2-2; possible D gene TRBD2, 5 bases. CDR3 length equals 14 residues. V was trimmed by 4 bases and J by 7 bases, leaving 13 bases between them. From germline, CDR1 is SGHAT and CDR2 FQNNGV. This chain's CDR3 is CASSSLRGNGELFF. The CDR3 nucleotides read TGTGCCAGCAGCTCTTTACGGGGTAACGGGGAGCTGTTTTTT.

This clone was observed a handful of times. The chain combines TRBV5-4 with TRBJ1-2, with TRBD1 matching 9 bases. CDR3 length equals 15 residues. After removal of 3 bases from V and 6 bases from J, the junction contained 9 bases not matched to a gene. CDR1 SGHNT and CDR2 YYREEE come from the germline V gene (reference sequence). Here the CDR3 DNA reads TGTGCCAGCAGCTCCACAGGGGGCGGCAGGAATGGCTACACCTTC. Residues: CASSSTGGGRNGYTF.

This clone came up a few times. The chain links TRBV28 to TRBJ2-5; the match to TRBD2 covers 14 bases. The tail of the sequence fits TRBJ2-7 better, so the J call may be wrong. Germline-derived CDR1 and CDR2 are MDHEN and SYDVKM. There are 16 residues in the CDR3. In DNA form, the CDR3 reads TGTGCCAGCAGTATGCGCGGGACTAGCGGGAGTTACGAGCAGTACTTC. Its protein is CASSMRGTSGSYEQYF.

This clone was observed a few times. The chain recombines TRBV19 with TRBJ2-5; the D is unclear. V was shortened by 3 bases and J by 2 bases, with 10 bases between the two germline ends. Looked up from germline, CDR1 is LNHDA and CDR2 is SQIVND (reference sequence). The CDR3 covers 14 residues. The CDR3 DNA reads as TGTGCCAGTAGTATTAAGGTGCGTCAAGAGACCCAGTACTTC. Its translation: CASSIKVRQETQYF.

This clone occurred a few times. The V and J genes are TRBV5-6 and TRBJ1-4; 7 bases map to TRBD1. Germline CDR1 reads SGHDT; CDR2 reads YYEEEE. J gave up 5 bases and V 4 bases, and 8 bases lay outside the gene matches. The CDR3 has 15 amino acids. CDR3 DNA: TGTGCCAGCAGCGCCGAACAGGGGCCGAATGAAAAACTGTTTTTT. Its protein is CASSAEQGPNEKLFF.

This clone occurred a few times. This chain links TRBV4-3 with TRBJ1-2, with a tentative D call TRBD1 (6 bases). V gave up 2 bases and J gave up 8 bases, with 12 bases separating them. This CDR3 has 13 residues. Germline values: CDR1 LGHNA, CDR2 YSLEER. This CDR3 is CASSQSTGYGYTF. In DNA form, the CDR3 reads TGCGCCAGCAGCCAATCCACAGGGTACGGCTACACCTTC.

The chain has TRBV6-5 and TRBJ2-5; the D call may be TRBD1 or TRBD2 (6 bases each). The ends were cut back, 2 bases at V and 7 bases at J, with 20 bases in the middle. CDR1 MNHEY and CDR2 SVGAGI come from the germline V gene. The CDR3 loop spans 16 amino acids. The CDR3 here is CASSYRGLEDSLTQYF. CDR3 bases: TGTGCCAGCAGTTACCGGGGGCTGGAGGACAGCTTGACCCAGTACTTC.

This clone was counted a few times. V is TRBV19 and J is TRBJ1-2; possibly TRBD1 for D (5 bases). This CDR3 has 16 amino acids. The germline V gene has CDR1 LNHDA and CDR2 SQIVND (reference sequence). The V end lost 8 bases, the J end lost 4 bases, and 23 bases lay between the germline ends. CDR3 nucleotides: TGTGCCAGTGGTAAAAAGTTCCGGGACGGAGGCTATGGCTACACCTTC. This encodes CASGKKFRDGGYGYTF.

The chain employs TRBV18 and TRBJ2-7; D ambiguous. The CDR3 contains 14 residues. Germline CDR1 is KGHSH and CDR2 is LQKENI. V gave up 0 bases and J gave up 7 bases, with 13 bases separating them. CDR3 residues: CASSPPGQASEQYF. CDR3 DNA: TGTGCCAGCTCACCACCTGGCCAGGCGTCGGAGCAGTACTTC.

This clone occurred a few times. The chain joins TRBV6-1 to TRBJ2-5; D remains ambiguous. The germline V gene encodes CDR1 MNHNS and CDR2 SASEGT. V was clipped by 8 bases and J by 4 bases, with 17 bases between them. The CDR3 has 14 amino acids. The CDR3: CASARAGELETQYF. The CDR3 bases are TGTGCCAGCGCCCGAGCCGGAGAACTAGAGACCCAGTACTTC.

The CDR3 protein is CASSHSGTSDQNIQYF. The CDR3 bases are TGTGCCAGCAGCCATTCCGGGACTAGCGACCAAAACATTCAGTACTTC. The V call is TRBV28, the J call TRBJ2-4; 10 positions agree with TRBD2. Germline V gene lookup returns CDR1 MDHEN and CDR2 SYDVKM. CDR3 length equals 16 residues. Unmatched junction bases numbered 10, after V lost 6 bases and J lost 5 bases.

This clone was detected a few times. This CDR3 is also generated by other DNA sequences in the sample. The V gene is TRBV7-2, the J gene TRBJ2-3; D gene uncertain. CDR3 length: 14 residues. Germline V gene data show CDR1 as SGHTA and CDR2 as FQGNSA. With 1 base removed from V and 2 bases from J, the gap between germline ends came to 7 bases. Here the CDR3 DNA reads TGTGCCAGCAGCTTAGGGCAGTTCACAGATACGCAGTATTTT. Encoded protein: CASSLGQFTDTQYF.

This clone occurred a few times. The chain uses TRBV21-1 and TRBJ1-1; TRBD1, as called in the table, went unchecked against the DNA. TRBV21-1 represents a pseudogene. The CDR3 extends over 16 amino acids. CDR3 nucleotide sequence: TGTGCCAGCACCAAGGACAGGGACCGGGGGAACACTGAAGCTTTCTTT. It is translated as CASTKDRDRGNTEAFF.

The CDR3: CASSPSRDRGLSTEAFF. CDR3 DNA: TGTGCCAGCAGCCCCAGCCGGGACAGGGGGCTCAGCACTGAAGCTTTCTTT. This chain links TRBV9 with TRBJ1-1; TRBD1 matches 12 bases. The CDR3 runs to 17 residues. CDR1 is SGDLS, CDR2 YYNGEE, per germline. The V and J ends lost 4 bases and 4 bases, in that order; junction bases with no gene match: 11.